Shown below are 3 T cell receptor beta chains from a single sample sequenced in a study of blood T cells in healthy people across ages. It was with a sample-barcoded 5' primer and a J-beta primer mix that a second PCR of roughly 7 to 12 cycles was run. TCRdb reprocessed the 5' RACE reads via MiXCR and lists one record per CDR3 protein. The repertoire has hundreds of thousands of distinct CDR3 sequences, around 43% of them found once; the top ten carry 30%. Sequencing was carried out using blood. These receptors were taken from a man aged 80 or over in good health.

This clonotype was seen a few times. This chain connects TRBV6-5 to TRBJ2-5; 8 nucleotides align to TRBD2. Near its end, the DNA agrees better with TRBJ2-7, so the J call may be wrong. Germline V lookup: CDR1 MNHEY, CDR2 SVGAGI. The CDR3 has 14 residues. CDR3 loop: CASSRSGSEPEQYF. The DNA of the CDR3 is TGTGCCAGCAGTCGAAGCGGGAGCGAACCCGAGCAGTACTTC.

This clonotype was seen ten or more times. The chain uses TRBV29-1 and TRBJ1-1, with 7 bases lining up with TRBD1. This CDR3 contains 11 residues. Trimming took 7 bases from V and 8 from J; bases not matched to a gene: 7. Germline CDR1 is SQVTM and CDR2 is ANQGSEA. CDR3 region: CSARGGGEAFF. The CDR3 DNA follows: TGCAGCGCCCGGGGAGGGGGCGAAGCTTTCTTT.

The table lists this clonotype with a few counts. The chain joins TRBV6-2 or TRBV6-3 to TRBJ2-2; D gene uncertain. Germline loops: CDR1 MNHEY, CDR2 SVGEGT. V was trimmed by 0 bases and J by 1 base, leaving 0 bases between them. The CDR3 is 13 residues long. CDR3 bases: TGTGCCAGCAGTTACTCGAACACCGGGGAGCTGTTTTTT. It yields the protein CASSYSNTGELFF.